The following is a T cell receptor (beta chain) sequence with its context. The sample holds a few counts of this clonotype. There is no known antigen for this receptor. At one of its ends the junction is not consistent with the germline gene, which may arise from a read error. According to the germline V gene, CDR1 reads ENHRY and CDR2 reads SYGVKD. The CDR3, from cysteine to phenylalanine, totals 15 residues. Only CDR3 DNA is held: 45 bases, read in frame from base 1. Ophthalmopathy patients were characterized by moderately to severely active disease, a Clinical Activity Score of at least 3, a NOSPECS grade of at least 4, and a disease duration under 3 months. Patients with other autoimmune diseases, uncontrolled infections, pregnancy or lactation were excluded. Diagnosis relied on clinical symptoms, serum thyroxine, TRAb, thyroid ultrasound and orbital computed tomography. Using Ficoll-Paque density gradient centrifugation, PBMCs were isolated from 8.5 to 10 ml of fresh peripheral blood. Total RNA was extracted using Trizol reagent, and RNA quality was checked on an Agilent 2100 Bioanalyzer.

For repertoire sequencing, TCR beta CDR3 regions were amplified from RNA transcripts. The first round was an RT-PCR using HTBI primers with the Qiagen OneStep RT-PCR kit, and this first round was followed by a second-round multiplex PCR, then size selection and purification. Libraries were sequenced on an Illumina HiSeq2000 using paired-end 100 bp reads. The study's processing was this. SOAPnuke was used for read processing, and reads with adapters, uncalled bases, a mean Phred below 15, or no exact constant-primer or identifier match were discarded. COPE v1.2.5 was used to merge high-quality paired reads. Each unique nucleotide sequence was treated as a clonotype, and MiTCR v1.1 was used to align the clonotypes to the IMGT TRB V, D and J references. The analysis was limited to V-J combinations with a frequency above 0.0001, which together covered 99.2% of repertoires. For each V-J combination, a TCR clonal expansion and chaos score was defined as F50 clonal expansion divided by the chaos observed in the TCRdist matrix. Welch's t-statistics and random forest were used to narrow the features down to over ten V-J combinations, which were then fed into a naive Bayes classifier. Thyroid-blood repertoire similarity was quantified with the Morisita-Horn index. TCRdb reran the public reads through fastp at Q25 and MiXCR, keeping productive beta chains. Each record represents a unique CDR3 protein, reported with the most common genes and DNA among its rows. None of the V and J calls come from the authors' own analysis; TCRdb made them. The sample table lists approximately 700,000 distinct CDR3 sequences, roughly 41% of them with a count of one. The ten biggest clones cover roughly 3% of the sample.

The record originates from a study of Graves' ophthalmopathy and Graves' hyperthyroidism (dated by TCRdb to between 2017 and 2018). Study-wide context: Peripheral blood was collected before any treatment was given, at the time of initial diagnosis. To tell Graves' ophthalmopathy apart from Graves' hyperthyroidism, and to predict which patients would progress to ophthalmopathy, the study relied on TCR beta repertoire signatures. After sampling, hyperthyroidism patients received methimazole starting at 30 mg daily, and ophthalmopathy patients received high-dose intravenous methylprednisolone. An independent validation cohort was composed of 18 hyperthyroidism patients and around 16 patients who later progressed from hyperthyroidism to ophthalmopathy. In a handful of hyperthyroidism patients, the T-cell repertoire of thyroid tissue was compared with the T-cell repertoire of blood. In total, 135 blood samples were TCR-sequenced: roughly 45 ophthalmopathy, roughly 77 hyperthyroidism and approximately 17 hyperthyroidism-to-ophthalmopathy patients. To explore V-J signatures that separate ophthalmopathy from hyperthyroidism, a discovery set of 95 to 100 patients was enrolled, consisting of about 45 with ophthalmopathy and roughly 59 with stable hyperthyroidism.

General findings and caveats noted by the study authors: In validation, the model predicted ophthalmopathy progression with nearly 71% sensitivity and 72% to 80% specificity; roughly 11 predicted patients were CT-confirmed with GO in a median of approximately 6.5 months. In cross-validation, the 13-signature model distinguished ophthalmopathy from stable hyperthyroidism with about 89% sensitivity and roughly 84% specificity, while in the test set the corresponding values were approximately 80% and 75%. Most expanded thyroid clonotypes with a frequency above 0.001 also appeared in blood, which suggests that blood repertoires may reflect the immune response in the thyroid. No statistical method was used to predetermine the sample size, and group allocation was not hidden from the investigators.

The sequenced material came from peripheral blood. This TCR was sampled from an adult man with Graves' ophthalmopathy. The chain employs TRBV10-3 and TRBJ1-1; possibly the D gene is TRBD1, per 6 matching bases. CDR3 reads: CASSYVGGGNTEAFF. The sequenced DNA is TGTGCCAGCAGTTACGTGGGAGGGGGGAACACTGAAGCTTTCTTT.